These 6 T cell receptor beta chains originate from one sample sequenced in a study of graft-versus-host responses after intestinal transplantation. No antigen has been identified for these receptors. Produced via immunoSEQ multiplex PCR; TCRdb's table is partial and in-frame only. The sample records over 70,000 clones, over 85% being singletons. The specimen was unstimulated CD8+ T cells sorted from spleen or lymph node cells, collected before intestinal transplant. The source of these receptors is a human donor who received an intestinal transplant.

The chain employs TRBV29-1 and TRBJ2-2; a weak D match, TRBD2 (5 bases). Germline V gene lookup returns CDR1 SQVTM and CDR2 ANQGSEA. Trimming took off 6 bases at V and 1 base at J, with 18 bases between the two ends. CDR3 length: 16 residues. This CDR3 is CSVPLDGERNTGELFF. The DNA of the CDR3 is TGCAGCGTCCCCTTAGACGGGGAGAGGAACACCGGGGAGCTGTTTTTT.

The chain has TRBV6-4 and TRBJ2-3; 12 bases agree with TRBD2. J gave up 2 bases and V 4 bases, and 1 base lay outside the gene matches. CDR3 length: 15 residues. From germline, CDR1 is MRHNA and CDR2 SNTAGT. CDR3 loop: CASSASGRATDTQYF. Here the CDR3 DNA reads TGTGCCAGCAGTGCTAGCGGGAGGGCCACAGATACGCAGTATTTT.

The chain couples TRBV5-6 to TRBJ2-1; no firm D call. The CDR3 length is 12 residues. Germline CDR1 and CDR2: SGHDT and YYEEEE. The ends were cut back, 0 bases at V and 7 bases at J, with 5 bases in the middle. The CDR3 spells CASSLDANEQFF. The CDR3 nucleotides read TGTGCCAGCAGCTTGGACGCGAATGAGCAGTTCTTC.

This chain uses TRBV28 with TRBJ2-1, with 10 bases that match TRBD2. Trimming cost V 2 bases and J 7 bases; bases outside gene matches: 23. The V gene's germline CDR1 is MDHEN and CDR2 SYDVKM. The CDR3 spans 21 residues. DNA of the CDR3: TGTGCCAGCAGTTTAATCCCGGGCGGCAGGTCTAGCGGGAGATACTCGAATGAGCAGTTCTTC. This translates into CASSLIPGGRSSGRYSNEQFF.

The chain links TRBV6-6 to TRBJ2-7; D not resolved. The V and J ends lost 7 bases and 2 bases respectively, with 12 bases between them. The CDR3 consists of 13 residues. Germline CDR1 MNHNY, CDR2 SVGAGI (reference sequence). CDR3 in amino acids: CASTQDLTYEQYF. The DNA of the CDR3 is TGTGCCAGCACCCAAGACTTGACCTACGAGCAGTACTTC.

The rearrangement joins TRBV19 to TRBJ1-2; TRBD1 matches at 9 bases. This CDR3 has 14 amino acids. The junction had 7 bases not matched to a gene; V was cut back by 5 bases and J by 6 bases. Germline V gives CDR1 LNHDA, CDR2 SQIVND (reference sequence). Here the CDR3 reads CASSVGQGTDGYTF. The CDR3 DNA is TGTGCCAGTAGTGTTGGACAGGGGACGGATGGCTACACCTTC.